This T cell receptor beta chain was obtained from a study of T cell changes during pregnancy in multiple sclerosis (dated by TCRdb to between 2019 and 2020). Study-wide context: In women with multiple sclerosis, the researchers looked at how the T cell repertoire shifted as pregnancy progressed.

A single count supports this clone. Its antigen remains unidentified. No much larger clonotype is one base removed from it; base qualities were not supplied. Library creation used the immunoSEQ multiplex PCR assay. TCRdb holds this immuneACCESS table with in-frame rearrangements only. Some clones are missing; in checked studies, unresolved V genes explain under half, and the rest has no known cause. The sample table holds roughly 43,000 clones, of which roughly 91% were seen once. 0.5% to 0.75% of the sample goes to the ten largest clones. The V and J ends are trimmed by 4 bases and 0 bases, leaving 20 bases between them. From cysteine to phenylalanine, the CDR3 is 18 amino acids long. Only CDR3 DNA remains: 54 bases, in frame from the first base. From the germline V gene (reference sequence), CDR1 is SGHNT and CDR2 is YYREEE.

Sequenced material: CD4+ T cells from peripheral blood mononuclear cells, taken in the third trimester of pregnancy. The V and J segments used are TRBV5-4 and TRBJ2-1, with TRBD2 tentatively as D gene (7 bases match). The sequence derives from a female donor with multiple sclerosis, enrolled in a pregnancy study. CDR3 reads: CASSRGGGGKRSYNEQFF. DNA sequence: TGTGCCAGCAGCCGCGGGGGCGGGGGAAAACGCTCCTACAATGAGCAGTTCTTC.